This T cell receptor (beta chain) was retrieved from a study of T cells in Graves' hyperthyroidism and ophthalmopathy. At the level of the study: Pretreatment peripheral blood was obtained at initial diagnosis.

Out of roughly 10 ml of fresh peripheral blood came the PBMCs. Study results and caveats: The blood repertoire included most of the expanded thyroid clonotypes above 0.001.

V lost 1 base to trimming and J lost 1 base, with 11 bases between them. CDR1 and CDR2 from the germline V gene are SGHTA and FQGNSA. The CDR3 covers 17 residues. This clonotype was seen a few times. Its antigen is unidentified. Using RNA transcripts as the source, TCR beta CDR3 regions were amplified. HTBI primers were employed in a first-round RT-PCR of the TCR CDR3. Using its own MiXCR run on the multiplex PCR reads, TCRdb lists one record per CDR3 protein. The top ten clones hold approximately 49% of a sample with over 400,000 distinct CDR3 sequences, approximately 23% of them seen once. The sequence was obtained from a woman aged 65 to 85 with Graves' ophthalmopathy. The chain combines TRBV7-2 with TRBJ2-6, with unresolved D. Sequencing used blood. CDR3 coding DNA: TGTGCCAGCAGCTTAGAAGTCAGCCGGTCTGGGGCCAACGTCCTGACTTTC. Protein sequence: CASSLEVSRSGANVLTF. Using reference TRBV7-2 and TRBJ2-6 for the parts outside the CDR3, the full variable domain is GAGVSQSPSNKVTEKGKDVELRCDPISGHTALYWYRQSLGQGLEFLIYFQGNSAPDKSGLPSDRFSAERTGGSVSTLTIQRTQQEDSAVYLCASSLEVSRSGANVLTFGAGSRLTVL.